One sample yielded the 12 T cell receptor beta chains listed below, sequenced in a study of brain T cells in children with intractable seizures. The method was immunoSEQ multiplex PCR; TCRdb's version includes in-frame clones alone and lacks a portion of them. Of fewer than 25,000 clones listed, 94% were seen once; the top ten hold roughly 6.7%. Here the sequenced sample was peripheral blood, taken at surgery. The origin of the receptors is a boy younger than 18 with focal cortical dysplasia and intractable seizures.

The rearrangement links TRBV3-1 (or the pseudogene TRBV3-2) to TRBJ2-2; weak D call: TRBD2 (6 bases). This CDR3 has 17 amino acids. Trimming took 1 base from V and 5 from J, leaving 17 bases between them. Germline-derived CDR1 and CDR2 are LGHDT and YNNKEL (reference sequence). The DNA of the CDR3 is TGTGCCAGCAGCCAAGTAGGCGGGACTGGAGATACCGGGGAGCTGTTTTTT. The encoded protein is CASSQVGGTGDTGELFF.

This chain connects TRBV19 to TRBJ1-1; D is ambiguous. This CDR3 is 13 amino acids long. Germline V lookup: CDR1 LNHDA, CDR2 SQIVND (reference sequence). Trimming pared 8 bases from V and 4 bases from J, leaving 14 bases between. The CDR3 DNA reads TGTGCCAGTGCCACCCACGGGTCCACTGAAGCTTTCTTT. Encoded protein: CASATHGSTEAFF.

The V gene is TRBV18, the J gene TRBJ2-3, with a weak D call TRBD2 (5 bases). The CDR3 runs to 15 residues. Germline V CDR1 and CDR2: KGHSH, LQKENI. Trimming stripped 8 bases from V and 0 bases from J, with 15 bases between. The CDR3 bases are TGTGCCAGCCTCACCAACGGGATTAGCACAGATACGCAGTATTTT. This gives the protein CASLTNGISTDTQYF. Variable domain in full (rest from reference TRBV18 and TRBJ2-3): NAGVMQNPRHLVRRRGQEARLRCSPMKGHSHVYWYRQLPEEGLKFMVYLQKENIIDESGMPKERFSAEFPKEGPSILRIQQVVRGDSAAYFCASLTNGISTDTQYFGPGTRLTVL.

The rearrangement joins TRBV7-9 to TRBJ1-2, with TRBD1 as a possible D gene (5 bases). CDR1 and CDR2 from the germline V gene are SEHNR and FQNEAQ (reference sequence). The length of the CDR3 is 13 residues. V lost 2 bases to trimming and J lost 6 bases, with 10 bases between them. The CDR3 sequence: CASSLSAGNGYTF. In DNA form, the CDR3 reads TGTGCCAGCAGCTTATCCGCAGGGAATGGCTACACCTTC.

The chain links TRBV19 to TRBJ1-4, with 7 bases identical to TRBD1. CDR3 length: 15 amino acids. V lost 2 bases, J lost 4 bases, and 4 bases stayed unmatched. Germline V gene lookup returns CDR1 LNHDA and CDR2 SQIVND (reference sequence). The CDR3 DNA follows: TGTGCCAGTAGTATACTGGGACAGAGTAATGAAAAACTGTTTTTT. Translating gives CASSILGQSNEKLFF. The full variable domain, in which reference TRBV19 and TRBJ1-4 provide the parts outside the CDR3, is DGGITQSPKYLFRKEGQNVTLSCEQNLNHDAMYWYRQDPGQGLRLIYYSQIVNDFQKGDIAEGYSVSREKKESFPLTVTSAQKNPTAFYLCASSILGQSNEKLFFGSGTQLSVL.

The chain has TRBV5-1 and TRBJ1-5, with D unresolved. Germline lookup yields CDR1 SGHRS and CDR2 YFSETQ. This CDR3 has 14 residues. The V end lost 6 bases, the J end lost 3 bases, and 13 bases lay between the germline ends. CDR3 in amino acids: CASMGRKANQPQHF. CDR3 DNA sequence: TGCGCCAGCATGGGGAGAAAGGCCAATCAGCCCCAGCATTTT.

The gene calls are TRBV9 and TRBJ2-7; 9 bases are a match to TRBD2. V dropped 4 bases and J dropped 0; count of bases not matched to a gene: 8. The length of the CDR3 is 16 residues. Germline lookup yields CDR1 SGDLS and CDR2 YYNGEE. Here the CDR3 reads CASSPRLAVYSYEQYF. CDR3 in DNA: TGTGCCAGCAGCCCGCGACTAGCGGTCTACTCCTACGAGCAGTACTTC.

This chain joins TRBV24-1 and TRBJ2-2; 7 nucleotides align to TRBD1. The CDR3 covers 16 residues. Germline V gives CDR1 KGHDR, CDR2 SFDVKD. V lost 0 bases and J lost 4; bases outside the gene matches: 4. The CDR3 loop is CATSDLKRGRTGELFF. Written as DNA, the CDR3 is TGTGCCACCAGTGATTTGAAGAGGGGGCGCACCGGGGAGCTGTTTTTT.

The rearrangement uses TRBV7-8 and TRBJ2-1; no firm D call. The V and J ends lost 3 bases and 6 bases respectively, with 9 bases between them. There are 13 residues in the CDR3. Germline CDR1 is SGHVS and CDR2 is FQNEAQ. This CDR3 reads CASSFGTANEQFF. The DNA for the CDR3 is TGTGCCAGCAGCTTTGGTACCGCCAATGAGCAGTTCTTC.

This sequence joins TRBV7-8 and TRBJ1-1; D is unresolved. This CDR3 is 13 amino acids long. Germline assignment: CDR1 SGHVS and CDR2 FQNEAQ. Trimming left V 3 bases short and J 5 bases short, with 10 bases between. As DNA, the CDR3 is TGTGCCAGCAGCTTTGCTAGGGCGACTGAAGCTTTCTTT. It encodes CASSFARATEAFF.

The chain is built from TRBV7-9 and TRBJ2-5; no definite D call. This CDR3 spans 18 amino acids. Germline V lookup: CDR1 SEHNR, CDR2 FQNEAQ (reference sequence). V was cut by 1 base and J by 0 bases, with 18 bases left in between. The chain's CDR3 is CASSLEILRTAYQETQYF. DNA of the CDR3: TGTGCCAGCAGCTTAGAGATACTTAGGACCGCGTACCAAGAGACCCAGTACTTC.

The chain carries TRBV30 and TRBJ1-3; no firm D call. The germline gives CDR1 GTSNPN, CDR2 SVGIG (reference sequence). V dropped 4 bases and J dropped 4 bases, with 14 bases sitting between them. This CDR3 comprises 14 residues. The CDR3, as DNA: TGTGCCTGGAATCAAGGTGTCGGCGGAAACACCATATATTTT. Translation: CAWNQGVGGNTIYF. The full variable domain, in which reference TRBV30 and TRBJ1-3 provide the parts outside the CDR3, is SQTIHQWPATLVQPVGSPLSLECTVEGTSNPNLYWYRQAAGRGLQLLFYSVGIGQISSEVPQNLSASRPQDRQFILSSKKLLLSDSGFYLCAWNQGVGGNTIYFGEGSWLTVV.